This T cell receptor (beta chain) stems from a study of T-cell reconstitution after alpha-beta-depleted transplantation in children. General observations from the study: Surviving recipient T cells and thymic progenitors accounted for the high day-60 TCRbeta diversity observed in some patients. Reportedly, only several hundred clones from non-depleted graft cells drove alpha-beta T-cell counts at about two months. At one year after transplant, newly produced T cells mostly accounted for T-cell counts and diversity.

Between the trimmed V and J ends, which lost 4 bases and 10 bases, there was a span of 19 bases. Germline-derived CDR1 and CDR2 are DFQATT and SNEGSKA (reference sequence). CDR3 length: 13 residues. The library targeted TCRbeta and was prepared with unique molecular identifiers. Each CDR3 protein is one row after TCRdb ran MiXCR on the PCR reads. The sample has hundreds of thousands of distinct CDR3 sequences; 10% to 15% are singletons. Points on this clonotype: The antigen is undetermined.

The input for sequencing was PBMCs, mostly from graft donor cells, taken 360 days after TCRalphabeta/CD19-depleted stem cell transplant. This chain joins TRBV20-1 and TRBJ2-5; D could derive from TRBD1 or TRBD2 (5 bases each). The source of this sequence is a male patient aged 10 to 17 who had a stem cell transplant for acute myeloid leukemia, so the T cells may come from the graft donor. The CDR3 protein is CSATIGTDEIQYF. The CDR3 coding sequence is TGCAGTGCTACAATCGGGACCGACGAAATCCAGTACTTC.